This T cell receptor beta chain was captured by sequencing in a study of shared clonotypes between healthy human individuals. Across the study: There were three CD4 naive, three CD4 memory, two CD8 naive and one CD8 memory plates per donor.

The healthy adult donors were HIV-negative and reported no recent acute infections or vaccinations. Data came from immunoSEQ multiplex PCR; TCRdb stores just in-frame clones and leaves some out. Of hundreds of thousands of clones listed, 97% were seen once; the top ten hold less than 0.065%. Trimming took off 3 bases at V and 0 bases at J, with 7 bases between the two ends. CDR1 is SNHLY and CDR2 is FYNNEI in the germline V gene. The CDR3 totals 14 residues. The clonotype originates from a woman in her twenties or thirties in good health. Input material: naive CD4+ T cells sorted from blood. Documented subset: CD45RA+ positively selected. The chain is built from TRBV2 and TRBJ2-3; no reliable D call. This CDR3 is CASSEATSTDTQYF. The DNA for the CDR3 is TGTGCCAGCAGTGAGGCAACTAGCACAGATACGCAGTATTTT.